In this sample, the clone carrying this T cell receptor (beta chain) turned up many times. Antigen unknown. Time point meaning: pre-sensitization, week 0. Treatment indicated: therapeutic diphenylcyclopropenone sensitization with weekly scalp DPC. The CDR3 has 16 residues. Germline V CDR1 and CDR2: SGHDN, FVKESK. Deletions cut 4 bases from V and 6 bases from J, with 20 bases between. This entry is derived from a study of human T cells and chemical hapten exposure. Study context: Weekly scalp doses of diphenylcyclopropenone were given to patients during the approximately 26-week study. General study results and limits: Controls formed significantly fewer large CDR3 similarity clusters than expanded TCRs did.

TCRdb fed the RACE reads into MiXCR, producing one record per CDR3 protein. The table records around 330,000 distinct CDR3 sequences, 5.5% of them present only once. The sample consisted of whole blood, taken in connection with sensitization to the hapten diphenylcyclopropenone (DPC). The V call is TRBV14, the J call TRBJ2-3, with no clear D. This sequence originates from a woman between 18 and 29 years old with alopecia areata. Some clones in this sample may be carry-over from other donors' samples. In nucleotides, the CDR3 is TGTGCCAGCAGCCGGTCTATACAAGGGCGCGGTGATACGCAGTATTTT. It specifies CASSRSIQGRGDTQYF.